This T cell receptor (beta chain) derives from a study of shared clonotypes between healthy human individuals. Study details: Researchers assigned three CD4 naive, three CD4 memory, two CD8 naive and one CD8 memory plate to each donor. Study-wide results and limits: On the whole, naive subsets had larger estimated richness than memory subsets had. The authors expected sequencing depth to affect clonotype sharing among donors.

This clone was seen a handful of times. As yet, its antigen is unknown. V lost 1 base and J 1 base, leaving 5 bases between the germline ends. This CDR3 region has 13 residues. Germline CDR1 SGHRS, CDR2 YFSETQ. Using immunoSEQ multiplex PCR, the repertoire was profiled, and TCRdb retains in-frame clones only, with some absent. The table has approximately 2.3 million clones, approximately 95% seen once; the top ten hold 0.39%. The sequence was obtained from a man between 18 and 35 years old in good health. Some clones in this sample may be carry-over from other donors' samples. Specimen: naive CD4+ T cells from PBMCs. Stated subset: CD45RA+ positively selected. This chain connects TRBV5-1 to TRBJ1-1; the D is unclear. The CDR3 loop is CASSLWENTEAFF. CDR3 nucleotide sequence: TGCGCCAGCAGCTTGTGGGAGAACACTGAAGCTTTCTTT.